This T cell receptor (beta chain) was observed in a study of breast tumors, draining lymph nodes, adjacent tissues. Whole-study findings and limits: Data fit most tumor T cells coming from lymph node, expanding in tumor. Tumor TCR diversity was below lymph nodes but above nontumor tissue. Tumor T cell lymph node origin was a supported hypothesis, not proven. Tumor and nontumor repertoires were significantly more similar in luminal-like than in basal-like breast cancer.

In the case of this clonotype: Its antigen is not identified.

The CDR3 sequence is 13 residues long. CDR1 is LNHDA and CDR2 is SQIVND in the germline V gene (reference sequence). V lost 10 bases and J 1 base, leaving 13 bases between the germline ends. Each CDR3 protein is one row after TCRdb ran MiXCR on the multiplex PCR reads. The sample records approximately 52,000 distinct CDR3 sequences, roughly 39% being singletons. The origin of this receptor is a female donor with breast cancer. Some clones in this sample may be carry-over from other donors' samples. The sequenced sample was breast tumor tissue. The chain carries TRBV19 and TRBJ1-1; unclear D gene. This chain's CDR3 is CANLNGGNTEAFF. As DNA, the CDR3 is TGTGCCAATCTAAACGGAGGGAACACTGAAGCTTTCTTT. The full variable domain, with the rest looked up from reference TRBV19 and TRBJ1-1, is DGGITQSPKYLFRKEGQNVTLSCEQNLNHDAMYWYRQDPGQGLRLIYYSQIVNDFQKGDIAEGYSVSREKKESFPLTVTSAQKNPTAFYLCANLNGGNTEAFFGQGTRLTVV.